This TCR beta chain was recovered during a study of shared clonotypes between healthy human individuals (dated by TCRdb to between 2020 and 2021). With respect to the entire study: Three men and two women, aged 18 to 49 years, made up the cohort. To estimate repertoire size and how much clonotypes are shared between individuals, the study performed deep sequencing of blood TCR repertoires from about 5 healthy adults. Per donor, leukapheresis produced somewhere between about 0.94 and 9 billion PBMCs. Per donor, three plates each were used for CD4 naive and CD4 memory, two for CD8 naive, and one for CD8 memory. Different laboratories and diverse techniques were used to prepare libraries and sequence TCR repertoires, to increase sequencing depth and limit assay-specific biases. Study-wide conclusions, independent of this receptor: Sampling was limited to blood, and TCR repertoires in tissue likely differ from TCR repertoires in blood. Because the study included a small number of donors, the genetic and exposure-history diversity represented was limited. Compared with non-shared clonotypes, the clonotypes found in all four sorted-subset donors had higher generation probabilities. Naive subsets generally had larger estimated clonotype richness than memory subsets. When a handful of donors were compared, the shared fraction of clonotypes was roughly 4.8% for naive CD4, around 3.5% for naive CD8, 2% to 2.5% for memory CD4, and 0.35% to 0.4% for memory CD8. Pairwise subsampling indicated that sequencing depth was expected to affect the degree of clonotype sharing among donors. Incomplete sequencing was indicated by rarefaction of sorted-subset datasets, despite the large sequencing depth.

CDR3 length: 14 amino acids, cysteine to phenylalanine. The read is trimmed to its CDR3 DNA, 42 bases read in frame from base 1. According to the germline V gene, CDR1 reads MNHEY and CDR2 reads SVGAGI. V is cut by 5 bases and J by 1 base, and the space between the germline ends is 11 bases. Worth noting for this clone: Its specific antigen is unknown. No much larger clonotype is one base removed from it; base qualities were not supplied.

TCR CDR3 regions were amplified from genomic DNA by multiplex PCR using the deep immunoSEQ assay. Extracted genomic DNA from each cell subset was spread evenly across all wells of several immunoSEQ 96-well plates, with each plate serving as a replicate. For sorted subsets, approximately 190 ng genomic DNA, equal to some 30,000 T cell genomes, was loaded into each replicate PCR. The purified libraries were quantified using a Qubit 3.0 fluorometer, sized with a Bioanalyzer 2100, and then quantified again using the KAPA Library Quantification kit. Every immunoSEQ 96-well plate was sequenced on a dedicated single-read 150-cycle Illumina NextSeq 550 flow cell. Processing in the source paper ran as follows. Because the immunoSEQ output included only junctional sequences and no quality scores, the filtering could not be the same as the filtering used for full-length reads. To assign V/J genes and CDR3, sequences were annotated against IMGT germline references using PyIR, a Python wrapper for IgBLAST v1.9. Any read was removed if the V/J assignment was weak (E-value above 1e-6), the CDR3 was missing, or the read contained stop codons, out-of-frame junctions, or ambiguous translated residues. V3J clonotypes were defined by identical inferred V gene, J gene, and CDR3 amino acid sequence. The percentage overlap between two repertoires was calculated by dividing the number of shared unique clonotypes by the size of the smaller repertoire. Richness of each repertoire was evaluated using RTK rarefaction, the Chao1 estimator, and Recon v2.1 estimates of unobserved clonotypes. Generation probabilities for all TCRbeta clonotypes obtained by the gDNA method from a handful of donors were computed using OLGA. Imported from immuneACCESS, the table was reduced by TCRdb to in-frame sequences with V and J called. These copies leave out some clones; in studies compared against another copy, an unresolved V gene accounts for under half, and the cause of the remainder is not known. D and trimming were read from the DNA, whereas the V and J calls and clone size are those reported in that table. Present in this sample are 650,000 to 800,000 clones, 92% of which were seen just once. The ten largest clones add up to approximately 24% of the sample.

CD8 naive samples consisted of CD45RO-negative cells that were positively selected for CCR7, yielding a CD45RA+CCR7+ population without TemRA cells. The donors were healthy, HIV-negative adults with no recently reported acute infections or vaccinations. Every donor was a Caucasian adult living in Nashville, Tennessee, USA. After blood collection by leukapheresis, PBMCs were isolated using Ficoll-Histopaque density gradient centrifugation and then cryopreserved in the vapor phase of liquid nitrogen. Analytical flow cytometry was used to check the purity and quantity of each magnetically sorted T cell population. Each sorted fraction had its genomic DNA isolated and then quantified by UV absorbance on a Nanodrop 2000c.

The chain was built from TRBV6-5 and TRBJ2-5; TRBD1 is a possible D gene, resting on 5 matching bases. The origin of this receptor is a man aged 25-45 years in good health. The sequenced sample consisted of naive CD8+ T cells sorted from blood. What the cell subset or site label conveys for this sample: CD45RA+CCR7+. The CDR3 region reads CASSTRQRQETQYF. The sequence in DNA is TGTGCCAGCAGTACCCGACAGCGCCAAGAGACCCAGTACTTC.